This TCR beta chain appears in the sequencing data of a study of T cells after yellow fever vaccination. Findings of the study overall: Weaker overall was a secondary response that nonetheless peaked faster, on day 5 versus 15. Abundant clonotypes (contaminants from the bulk population) could be present in FACS-sorted repertoires.

There are many counts of this clonotype. Antigen: not known. Germline V lookup: CDR1 SGHAT, CDR2 FQNNGV. The CDR3 runs to 16 residues. V was pared by 5 bases and J by 2 bases, with 17 bases between. A single record per CDR3 protein comes from TCRdb applying MiXCR to the 5' RACE reads. The sample carries some 97,000 distinct CDR3 sequences, about 6% recorded once. The specimen was CD8+ T cells sorted from PBMCs, collected 10 days after the yellow fever booster vaccination. The receptor comes from a young man who received the YFV17D yellow fever vaccine. The chain employs TRBV11-2 and TRBJ2-3, with D uncertain. CDR3 sequence (DNA): TGTGCCAGCAGCCCCCTACTCGCGGAGTCCACAGATACGCAGTATTTT. It is translated as CASSPLLAESTDTQYF.